The next 4 T cell receptor beta chains were all read from a single sample in a study of control samples from healthy donors and cancer patients. TCRdb keeps only in-frame clones here, not all; method: immunoSEQ multiplex PCR. The sample shows 110,000 to 150,000 clones, roughly 94% of them seen only once. The sample comprised PBMCs. The receptors were sampled from a man aged 55 to 70 with colorectal cancer.

The chain uses TRBV5-1 and TRBJ1-2; 7 nucleotides match TRBD1. Germline V CDR1 and CDR2: SGHRS, YFSETQ. Unmatched junction bases numbered 4, after V lost 4 bases and J lost 4 bases. The CDR3 loop spans 13 amino acids. CDR3 sequence (DNA): TGCGCCAGCAGCACAGGGGAAGGCTATGGCTACACCTTC. Translation: CASSTGEGYGYTF.

This clone has only one observation. As DNA, the CDR3 is TGTGCCAGCAGTCCCCTAGGGACAGGGCGGGGGACTGAAGCTTTCTTT. Encoded protein: CASSPLGTGRGTEAFF. This chain joins TRBV27 and TRBJ1-1, with TRBD1 identical over 9 bases. The CDR3 contains 16 residues. The junction had 12 bases not matched to a gene; V was cut back by 5 bases and J by 5 bases. CDR1 and CDR2 from the germline V gene are MNHEY and SMNVEV (reference sequence).

The V and J genes are TRBV2 and TRBJ2-7; 9 nucleotides align to TRBD1. After removal of 9 bases from V and 7 bases from J, the junction contained 10 bases not matched to a gene. The CDR3 has 13 amino acids. Germline loops: CDR1 SNHLY, CDR2 FYNNEI. CDR3 amino acids: CASRDRELGEQYF. CDR3 bases: TGTGCCAGTAGGGACAGGGAGTTGGGAGAGCAGTACTTC. Full variable domain (remainder filled in from reference TRBV2 and TRBJ2-7): EPEVTQTPSHQVTQMGQEVILRCVPISNHLYFYWYRQILGQKVEFLVSFYNNEISEKSEIFDDQFSVERPDGSNFTLKIRSTKLEDSAMYFCASRDRELGEQYFGPGTRLTVT.

The rearrangement uses TRBV11-2 and TRBJ2-5; the D gene is possibly TRBD2 (5 bases). The CDR3 has 15 residues. V dropped 5 bases and J dropped 5 bases, with 18 bases sitting between them. The germline V gene has CDR1 SGHAT and CDR2 FQNNGV. As DNA, the CDR3 is TGTGCCAGCAGCAAAAAACCGGGGTGGTGGGAGACCCAGTACTTC. This gives the protein CASSKKPGWWETQYF.